This T cell receptor beta chain was observed in a study of T cell responses to AZD1222 COVID-19 vaccine (dated by TCRdb to about 2021). A note on the overall study: AZD1222 recipients with second doses at about 4 weeks or about 12 weeks were pooled, because spike-specific TCR depth and breadth did not differ between schedules. TCR sequencing covered fewer than 250 trial participants: 200 to 220 given two doses of AZD1222 and approximately 25 given two doses of MenACWY control vaccine. Trial participants were enrolled into age subgroups of 18-55, 56-69 and 70-plus years, which contained 148, 28 and 57 TCR-sequenced participants, respectively. Overall study outcomes, separate from this receptor: Conclusions about previously exposed vaccinees are limited because only five or six AZD1222 recipients were SARS-CoV-2 seropositive at baseline. Because no day 14 peak-response samples were available, the repertoires could be characterized only after the peak T cell response. Participants were mostly white British and included more females than males, and it was suggested by the authors that clonal diversity may have been underestimated. The 56-69-year group was small, and its depth increase did not reach significance, likely because of low power. Spike-specific TCR breadth and depth rose significantly after two AZD1222 doses compared with day 0 and with MenACWY recipients. Reportedly, almost half of the unique spike-specific TCRs recognized epitopes lying outside the regions that are mutated in the B.1.351 and B.1.1.7 variants. The vaccine-associated CD4 TCRs covered the entire spike protein, and the dominant responses fell in regions 160-218 and 743-854.

The CDR3 regions of human TCRbeta chains were analyzed by immunosequencing. The paper's processing steps were these. Repertoire TCRs were matched against a reference library of SARS-CoV-2-specific TCRs generated with the MIRA antigen-specificity platform. Breadth meant the fraction of unique TCRs that were SARS-CoV-2-associated, whereas depth meant the fraction of total T cells that were SARS-CoV-2-associated. Using the MIRA data, each spike-specific TCR was mapped to the spike region that the TCR reacts to and placed in a CD4 or CD8 class. Log10-transformed breadth and depth values were compared by one-way ANOVA with Sidak's multiple comparisons tests. TCRdb holds this immuneACCESS table with in-frame rearrangements only. Some clones are missing; in checked studies, unresolved V genes explain under half, and the rest has no known cause. That table supplies the V and J calls and clone size; D and trimming were determined from the DNA. The sample data list fewer than 200,000 clones, and around 90% of these were observed just once. 6.1% of the sample rests with the top ten.

A word on this clone: What antigen it recognizes has not been identified. No base quality values were provided; no much bigger clone lies one nucleotide off.

The time point label for this specimen denotes: baseline before first vaccination. Vaccinee samples were obtained from the UK trials COV001 and COV002, which included a single-blind randomized controlled phase 2/3 trial of AZD1222 (ChAdOx1 nCoV-19) in healthy adults. For TCRbeta chain sequencing, PBMC samples were collected from trial participants at day 0 and at day 28 after the second dose. This clonotype originated in an adult in good health. Source: peripheral blood, taken on day 0 of AZD1222 vaccination.

The DNA sequence is TGTGCCAGCAGTTACGGACGAGAGGTTCGCTCCTACAATGAGCAGTTCTTC. Its amino acids are CASSYGREVRSYNEQFF. Recombination joined TRBV6-2 or TRBV6-3 with TRBJ2-1; the D segment cannot be called with confidence. V is pared back by 2 bases and J by 0 bases, with 14 bases lying between the germline termini. As encoded in the germline V gene, CDR1 is MNHEY while CDR2 is SVGEGT. Measured from the cysteine to the phenylalanine, the CDR3 is 17 residues long. The DNA shown is the 51-base CDR3, in frame from base 1.